This TCR beta chain was sequenced in a study of blood T cell repertoires in COVID-19. The overall study: Spain, Italy and the United States supplied samples that represented acute and convalescent COVID-19. Sources were T cells, B-cell-depleted T cells, or PBMCs; the material itself was cDNA or gDNA.

In the study's own analysis: The assay estimated nucleated cells by amplifying reference gene primers. Assay used: immunoSEQ multiplex PCR; TCRdb lists only in-frame clones, some missing. That table supplies the V and J calls and clone size; D and trimming were determined from the DNA. Seen here are 200,000 to 250,000 clones, about 83% observed once, and the top ten hold 7.4%. This clone was detected a few times. This CDR3 contains 17 residues. J gave up 0 bases and V 2 bases, and 0 bases lay outside the gene matches. Germline V gene sequence: CDR1 KGHSH, CDR2 LQKENI. V is TRBV18 and J is TRBJ2-2, with 13 nucleotides matching TRBD2. This TCR derives from a woman aged 45-65 years with acute or convalescent COVID-19. Specimen: peripheral blood. CDR3 amino acids: CASSPGTSGANTGELFF. The CDR3 DNA reads TGTGCCAGCTCACCAGGGACTAGCGGGGCGAACACCGGGGAGCTGTTTTTT.